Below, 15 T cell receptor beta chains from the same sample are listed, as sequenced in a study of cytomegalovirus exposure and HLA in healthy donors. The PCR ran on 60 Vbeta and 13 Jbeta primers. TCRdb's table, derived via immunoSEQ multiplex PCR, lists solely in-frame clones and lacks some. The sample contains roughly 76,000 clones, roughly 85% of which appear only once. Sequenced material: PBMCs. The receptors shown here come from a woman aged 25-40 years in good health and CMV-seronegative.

CDR3 DNA: TGTGCCAGCAGCCCGACTAGCCGGGCCACCGGGGAGCTGTTTTTT. It encodes CASSPTSRATGELFF. The chain has TRBV7-2 and TRBJ2-2; 7 bases match TRBD2. Trimming took 5 bases from V and 4 from J; bases not matched to a gene: 7. The germline CDR1 and CDR2 sequences are SGHTA and FQGNSA. The CDR3 sequence is 15 residues long.

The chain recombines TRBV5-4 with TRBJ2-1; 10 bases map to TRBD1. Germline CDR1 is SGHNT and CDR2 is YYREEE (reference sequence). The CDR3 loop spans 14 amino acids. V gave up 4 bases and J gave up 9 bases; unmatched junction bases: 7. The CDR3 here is CASSPGQGGGEQFF. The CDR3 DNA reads TGTGCCAGCAGCCCCGGACAGGGGGGAGGTGAGCAGTTCTTC.

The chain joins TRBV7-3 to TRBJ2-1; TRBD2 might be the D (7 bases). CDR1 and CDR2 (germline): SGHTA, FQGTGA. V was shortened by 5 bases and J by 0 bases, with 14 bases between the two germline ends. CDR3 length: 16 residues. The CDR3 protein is CASSPRGGSSYNEQFF. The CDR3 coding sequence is TGTGCCAGCAGCCCCAGGGGCGGGAGCTCCTACAATGAGCAGTTCTTC.

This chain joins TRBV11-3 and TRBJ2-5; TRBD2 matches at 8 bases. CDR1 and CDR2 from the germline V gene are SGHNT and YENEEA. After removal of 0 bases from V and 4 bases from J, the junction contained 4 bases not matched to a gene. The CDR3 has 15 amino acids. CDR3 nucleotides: TGTGCCAGCAGCTTAGAAGGCGGGAGGTCAGAGACCCAGTACTTC. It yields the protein CASSLEGGRSETQYF.

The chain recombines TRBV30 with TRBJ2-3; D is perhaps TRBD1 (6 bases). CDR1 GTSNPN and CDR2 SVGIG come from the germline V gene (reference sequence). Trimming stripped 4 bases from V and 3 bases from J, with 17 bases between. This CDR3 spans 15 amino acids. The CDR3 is CAWTSTRGMTDTQYF. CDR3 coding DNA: TGTGCCTGGACTTCGACCAGGGGTATGACAGATACGCAGTATTTT.

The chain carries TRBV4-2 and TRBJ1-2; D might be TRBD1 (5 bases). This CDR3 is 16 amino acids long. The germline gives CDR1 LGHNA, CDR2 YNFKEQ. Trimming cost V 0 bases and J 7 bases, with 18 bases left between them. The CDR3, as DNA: TGTGCCAGCAGCCAAGAGAGAATGGCGGTGGGGGGTGGCTACACCTTC. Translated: CASSQERMAVGGGYTF.

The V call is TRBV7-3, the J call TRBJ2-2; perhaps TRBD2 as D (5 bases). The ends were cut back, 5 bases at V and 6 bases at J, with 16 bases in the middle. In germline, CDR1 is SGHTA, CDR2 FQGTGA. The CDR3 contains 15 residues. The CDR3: CASSPRSAGAGELFF. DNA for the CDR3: TGTGCCAGCAGCCCACGGTCGGCGGGCGCCGGGGAGCTGTTTTTT.

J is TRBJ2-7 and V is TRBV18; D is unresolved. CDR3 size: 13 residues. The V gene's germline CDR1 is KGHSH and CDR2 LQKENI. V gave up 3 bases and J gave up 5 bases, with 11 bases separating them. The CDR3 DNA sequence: TGTGCCAGCTCACCTGGTTCCGCGGACGAGCAGTACTTC. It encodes CASSPGSADEQYF.

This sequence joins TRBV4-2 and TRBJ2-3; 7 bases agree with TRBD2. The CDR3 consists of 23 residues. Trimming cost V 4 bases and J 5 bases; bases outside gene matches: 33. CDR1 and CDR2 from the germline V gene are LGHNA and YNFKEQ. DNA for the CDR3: TGTGCCAGCAGCCCCGAGTCCAGGGAGGGTGACTATCTCTCTGCAAGGCTCGAAGATACGCAGTATTTT. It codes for CASSPESREGDYLSARLEDTQYF.

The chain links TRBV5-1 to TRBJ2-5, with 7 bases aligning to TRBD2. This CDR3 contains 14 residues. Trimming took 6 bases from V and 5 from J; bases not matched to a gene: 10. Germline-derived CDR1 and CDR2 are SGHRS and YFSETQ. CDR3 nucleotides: TGCGCCAGCAAAGGAGCGGGGCGGGGTGAGACCCAGTACTTC. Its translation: CASKGAGRGETQYF.

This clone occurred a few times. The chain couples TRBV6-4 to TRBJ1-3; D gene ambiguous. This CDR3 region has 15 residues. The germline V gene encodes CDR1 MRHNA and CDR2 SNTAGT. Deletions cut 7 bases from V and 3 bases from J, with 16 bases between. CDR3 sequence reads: CASTPFRRDGNTIYF. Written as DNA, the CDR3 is TGTGCCAGCACCCCCTTCAGGAGGGATGGAAACACCATATATTTT.

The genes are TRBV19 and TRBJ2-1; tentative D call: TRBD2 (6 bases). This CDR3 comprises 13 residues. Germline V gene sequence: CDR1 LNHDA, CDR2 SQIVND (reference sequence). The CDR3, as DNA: TGTTTAAAGCGGGTCAACTCCTACAATGAGCAGTTCTTC. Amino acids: CLKRVNSYNEQFF.

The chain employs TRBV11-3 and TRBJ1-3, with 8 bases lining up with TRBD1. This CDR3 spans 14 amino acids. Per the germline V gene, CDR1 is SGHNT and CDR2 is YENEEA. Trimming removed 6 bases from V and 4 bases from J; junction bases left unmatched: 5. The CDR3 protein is CASSGDRSGNTIYF. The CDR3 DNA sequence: TGTGCCAGCAGTGGGGACAGGTCCGGAAACACCATATATTTT. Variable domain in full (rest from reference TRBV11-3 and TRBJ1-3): EAGVVQSPRYKIIEKKQPVAFWCNPISGHNTLYWYLQNLGQGPELLIRYENEEAVDDSQLPKDRFSAERLKGVDSTLKIQPAELGDSAVYLCASSGDRSGNTIYFGEGSWLTVV.

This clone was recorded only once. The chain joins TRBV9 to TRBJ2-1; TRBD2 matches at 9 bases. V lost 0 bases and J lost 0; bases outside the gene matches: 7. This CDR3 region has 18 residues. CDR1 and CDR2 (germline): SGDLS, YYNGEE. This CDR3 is CASSVERAGGLSYNEQFF. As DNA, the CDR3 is TGTGCCAGCAGCGTAGAGCGAGCGGGAGGTCTCTCCTACAATGAGCAGTTCTTC.

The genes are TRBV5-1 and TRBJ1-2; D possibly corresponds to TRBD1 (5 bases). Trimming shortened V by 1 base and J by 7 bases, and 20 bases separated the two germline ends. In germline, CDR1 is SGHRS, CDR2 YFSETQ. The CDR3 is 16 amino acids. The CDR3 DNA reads TGCGCCAGCAGCTTGAGAGCAGGCGGGACCTTGAGTGGCTACACCTTC. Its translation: CASSLRAGGTLSGYTF. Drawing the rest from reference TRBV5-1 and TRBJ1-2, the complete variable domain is KAGVTQTPRYLIKTRGQQVTLSCSPISGHRSVSWYQQTPGQGLQFLFEYFSETQRNKGNFPGRFSGRQFSNSRSEMNVSTLELGDSALYLCASSLRAGGTLSGYTFGSGTRLTVV.